This note documents a single TCR beta chain sequence. The specificity of this receptor is unknown. Base quality data are lacking; no much larger clone is found one base away. The junction shows trimming of 4 bases on V and 6 bases on J, plus 23 bases between the germline ends. Spanning cysteine to phenylalanine, the CDR3 consists of 16 amino acids. Only CDR3 DNA is held: 48 bases, read in frame from base 1. Via the germline V gene, CDR1 is SGHRS and CDR2 YFSETQ. The data are from a study of cytomegalovirus exposure and HLA in healthy donors (dated by TCRdb to the late 2010s). With regard to the full study: According to a later analysis, one platform produced both the approximately 110 validation repertoires and the 720 or so repertoires of the first cohort. The aim of the study was to test whether cataloging public T cell receptors could identify signatures of past pathogen exposure. Besides the first cohort of roughly 640 subjects, a separate validation cohort made up of some 110 different subjects was used. To predict cytomegalovirus infection status, the study brought together high-throughput TCR immunosequencing, statistical association of individual TCRs with disease status, and machine learning. Overall study results and their limits: In vitro tests confirmed that a few of the cytomegalovirus-associated TCR beta chains recognize cytomegalovirus antigens. The study gave a list of 150 to 200 TCR beta chains associated with cytomegalovirus. The classifier was reported to diagnose cytomegalovirus status with high specificity and sensitivity in both the original cohort and the validation cohort. The authors suggested that the approach could potentially be extended to other disease states and immunological phenotypes. Most TCR sequences were seen in very few donors, while some public TCRs were found in many individuals. A later analysis had no HLA typing for the validation cohort, so co-occurrence there was scored across all 110 or so repertoires. A later analysis found that TCRs clustered in the first cohort also tended to co-occur in the 95 to 150 validation repertoires, with 94% of cluster scores above 0.

To prepare the library, the immunoSEQ multiplex PCR assay was applied. In the authors' own workflow: A statistical classification framework was built to diagnose cytomegalovirus status from the catalog of TCR beta chain sequences. Imported from immuneACCESS, the table was reduced by TCRdb to in-frame sequences with V and J called. These copies leave out some clones; in studies compared against another copy, an unresolved V gene accounts for under half, and the cause of the remainder is not known. Clonal size and the V and J genes are those of that table, whereas D and trimming came from the DNA. The sample table records tens of thousands of clones; almost 97% of these occur just once. Of the sample, around 1% is held by the ten largest clones. The donors belonged to the validation cohort of over a hundred subjects, which was separate from the roughly 670-subject first cohort.

This receptor was taken from a woman between 18 and 29 years old in good health and CMV-seronegative. Input material: PBMCs. The rearrangement joined TRBV5-1 to TRBJ2-7; a weak D assignment points to TRBD2 (7 bases agree). The CDR3 region: CASSPPGAGVGSEQYF. The nucleotide sequence is given as TGCGCCAGCAGCCCCCCGGGGGCGGGGGTAGGGTCCGAGCAGTACTTC.